Following are 2 T cell receptor beta chains from one sample sequenced in a study of blood T cells in healthy people across ages. PCR was performed a second time for about 6 to 12 cycles using a sample-barcoded 5' primer and a J-beta primer mix. TCRdb called the 5' RACE reads again in MiXCR, with one record for every CDR3 protein. The repertoire includes about 830,000 distinct CDR3 sequences, around two thirds of them detected once, and about a quarter sits in the top ten. Material: blood. Receptor source: a man aged 25-45 years in good health.

A single count supports this clonotype. The chain uses TRBV6-2 or TRBV6-3 and TRBJ2-4, with 7 bases that match TRBD1. Trimming took 2 bases from V and 0 from J; bases not matched to a gene: 4. Germline CDR1 reads MNHEY; CDR2 reads SVGEGT. The CDR3 has 16 residues. CDR3 bases: TGTGCCAGCAGTTACCGTGACAGGGTAGCCAAAAACATTCAGTACTTC. Protein sequence: CASSYRDRVAKNIQYF.

This clonotype occurred a few times. The rearrangement joins TRBV28 to TRBJ2-1; no clear D. V dropped 5 bases and J dropped 7 bases, with 12 bases sitting between them. The CDR3 is made up of 13 amino acids. The V gene's germline CDR1 is MDHEN and CDR2 SYDVKM. The CDR3 region has the DNA TGTGCCAGCAGTCCCCAAACGAAGAATGAGCAGTTCTTC. This sequence encodes CASSPQTKNEQFF.